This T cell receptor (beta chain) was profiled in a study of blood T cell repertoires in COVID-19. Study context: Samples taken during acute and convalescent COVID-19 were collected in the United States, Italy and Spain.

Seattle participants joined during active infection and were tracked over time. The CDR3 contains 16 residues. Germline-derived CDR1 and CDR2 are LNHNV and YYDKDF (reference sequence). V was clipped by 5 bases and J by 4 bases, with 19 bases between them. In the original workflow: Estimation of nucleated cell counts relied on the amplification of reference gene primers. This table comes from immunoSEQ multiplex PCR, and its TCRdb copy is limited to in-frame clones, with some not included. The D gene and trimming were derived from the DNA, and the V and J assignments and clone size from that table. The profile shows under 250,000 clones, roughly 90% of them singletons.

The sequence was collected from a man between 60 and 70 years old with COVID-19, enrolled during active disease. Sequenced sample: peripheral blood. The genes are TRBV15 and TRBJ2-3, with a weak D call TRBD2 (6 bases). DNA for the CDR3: TGTGCCACCAGCCAGAGGGCGACTAGAACTCCAGATACGCAGTATTTT. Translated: CATSQRATRTPDTQYF.